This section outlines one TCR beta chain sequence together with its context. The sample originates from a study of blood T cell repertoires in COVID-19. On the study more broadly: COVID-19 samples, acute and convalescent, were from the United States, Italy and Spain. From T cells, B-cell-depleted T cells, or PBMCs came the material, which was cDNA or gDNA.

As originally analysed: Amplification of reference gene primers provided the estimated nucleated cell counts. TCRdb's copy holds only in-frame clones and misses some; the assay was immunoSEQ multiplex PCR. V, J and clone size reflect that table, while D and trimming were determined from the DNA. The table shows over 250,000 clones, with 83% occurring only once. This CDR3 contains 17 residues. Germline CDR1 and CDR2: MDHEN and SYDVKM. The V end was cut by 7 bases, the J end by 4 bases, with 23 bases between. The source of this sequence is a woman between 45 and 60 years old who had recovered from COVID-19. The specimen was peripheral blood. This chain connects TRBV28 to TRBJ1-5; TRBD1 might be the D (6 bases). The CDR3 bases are TGTGCCAGCATGGGGGGGGGCAGACGACGCCTTAATCAGCCCCAGCATTTT. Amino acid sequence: CASMGGGRRRLNQPQHF.